The rows below give T cell receptor beta chains drawn from one sample of a study of early T cells in non-severe SARS-CoV-2 infection. Each CDR3 protein is one row after TCRdb ran MiXCR on the 5' RACE reads. The repertoire holds about 56,000 distinct CDR3 sequences, under 12% seen once, with 6.5% in the top ten. The sample was whole blood. These receptors were obtained from an adult who was a healthcare worker with PCR-confirmed SARS-CoV-2 infection or an uninfected control (not recorded which). Both conserved end residues are part of each CDR3. Fields, in order: J gene, D gene, clone size, V gene, CDR3 protein, CDR3 DNA. A D gene is named only where the DNA matches it firmly. Some rows have no size entry. The others give once, few or many, or a class for an expanded clone.

J: TRBJ2-3
D: .
size: .
V: TRBV5-4
CDR3: CASSLRHRTDTQYF
DNA: TGTGCCAGCAGCCTCCGGCACCGCACAGATACGCAGTATTTT

J: TRBJ2-1
D: .
size: many
V: TRBV20-1
CDR3: CSARVALNYNEQFF
DNA: TGCAGTGCTAGAGTTGCCCTCAACTACAATGAGCAGTTCTTC

J: TRBJ1-2
D: TRBD1
size: once
V: TRBV7-2
CDR3: CASSLPGGFRNYGYTF
DNA: TGTGCCAGCAGCTTACCAGGGGGATTTCGGAACTATGGCTACACCTTC

J: TRBJ1-6
D: .
size: .
V: TRBV21-1
CDR3: CASSHGVPLYSPLHF
DNA: TGTGCCAGCAGTCACGGAGTCCCGCTTTATTCACCCCTCCACTTT

J: TRBJ2-7
D: .
size: many
V: TRBV6-6
CDR3: CASSYGIGLRSEQYF
DNA: TGTGCCAGCAGTTACGGAATCGGGTTAAGGAGCGAGCAGTACTTC

J: TRBJ2-2
D: TRBD2
size: .
V: TRBV7-6
CDR3: CASSVIAGGTGELFF
DNA: TGTGCCAGCAGCGTAATAGCGGGAGGCACCGGGGAGCTGTTTTTT

J: TRBJ2-7
D: .
size: .
V: TRBV6-5
CDR3: CASSYRGAGEQYF
DNA: TGTGCCAGCAGTTACAGGGGGGCAGGCGAGCAGTACTTC

J: TRBJ1-1
D: .
size: many
V: TRBV6-1
CDR3: CASSELSTEAFF
DNA: TGTGCCAGCAGTGAACTCAGCACTGAAGCTTTCTTT

J: TRBJ1-1
D: TRBD1
size: .
V: TRBV14
CDR3: CASSLSFRQGYTEAFF
DNA: TGTGCCAGCAGCCTAAGCTTCAGACAGGGGTACACTGAAGCTTTCTTT

J: TRBJ1-6
D: TRBD1
size: few
V: TRBV6-2/TRBV6-3
CDR3: CASSYPGQGVSPLHF
DNA: TGTGCCAGCAGTTACCCGGGACAGGGAGTCTCACCCCTCCACTTT

J: TRBJ1-1
D: TRBD1
size: many
V: TRBV7-9
CDR3: CASSLELGGTDTEAFF
DNA: TGTGCCAGCAGCTTAGAATTGGGAGGGACAGACACTGAAGCTTTCTTT

J: TRBJ1-1
D: TRBD1
size: .
V: TRBV7-2
CDR3: CASSSLAGGTEAFF
DNA: TGTGCCAGCAGCTCGCTTGCAGGGGGCACTGAAGCTTTCTTT

J: TRBJ2-1
D: .
size: few
V: TRBV6-2/TRBV6-3
CDR3: CASSPTRRLLPNEQFF
DNA: TGTGCCAGCAGCCCAACCCGGCGACTCCTACCCAATGAGCAGTTCTTC

J: TRBJ2-1
D: .
size: .
V: TRBV2
CDR3: CASSTGQGNEQFF
DNA: TGTGCCAGCAGTACTGGACAAGGGAATGAGCAGTTCTTC

J: TRBJ2-5
D: TRBD1
size: .
V: TRBV15
CDR3: CATSKQGDETQYF
DNA: TGTGCCACCAGCAAACAGGGGGACGAGACCCAGTACTTC

J: TRBJ1-1
D: .
size: many
V: TRBV21-1
CDR3: CASSNLGGVNTEAFF
DNA: TGTGCCAGCAGCAATCTGGGAGGGGTGAACACTGAAGCTTTCTTT

J: TRBJ2-3
D: .
size: few
V: TRBV29-1
CDR3: CSAYSPDTQYF
DNA: TGCAGCGCGTACAGCCCAGATACGCAGTATTTT

J: TRBJ2-1
D: TRBD2
size: .
V: TRBV20-1
CDR3: CSASTGTSGSWYNEQFF
DNA: TGCAGTGCTAGTACCGGGACTAGCGGGAGCTGGTACAATGAGCAGTTCTTC

J: TRBJ2-5
D: .
size: many
V: TRBV6-6
CDR3: CASLEGETQYF
DNA: TGTGCCAGCCTCGAGGGGGAGACCCAGTACTTC

J: TRBJ2-7
D: TRBD1
size: many
V: TRBV29-1
CDR3: CSVNRDSSYEQYF
DNA: TGCAGCGTTAACCGGGACAGCTCCTACGAGCAGTACTTC

J: TRBJ2-4
D: TRBD1
size: many
V: TRBV2
CDR3: CASSGDRSYIQYF
DNA: TGTGCCAGCAGTGGGGACAGGAGTTACATTCAGTACTTC

J: TRBJ1-2
D: .
size: .
V: TRBV7-2
CDR3: CASSLSTGSYGYTF
DNA: TGTGCCAGCAGCCTCTCGACGGGGAGCTATGGCTACACCTTC

J: TRBJ2-3
D: .
size: many
V: TRBV29-1
CDR3: CSVDLPSGTDTQYF
DNA: TGCAGCGTTGATCTCCCTAGCGGCACAGATACGCAGTATTTT

J: TRBJ2-7
D: .
size: many
V: TRBV6-5
CDR3: CASSYASSVSYEQYF
DNA: TGTGCCAGCAGCTATGCGTCTAGCGTCTCCTACGAGCAGTACTTC

J: TRBJ2-3
D: TRBD2
size: .
V: TRBV14
CDR3: CASSQDRAGGQYF
DNA: TGTGCCAGCAGCCAAGATCGAGCGGGAGGGCAGTATTTT

J: TRBJ2-3
D: .
size: many
V: TRBV7-8
CDR3: CASSLLALVDTQYF
DNA: TGTGCCAGCAGCTTACTAGCGTTAGTTGATACGCAGTATTTT

J: TRBJ2-5
D: TRBD1
size: many
V: TRBV6-2/TRBV6-3
CDR3: CASSYSRDRKETQYF
DNA: TGTGCCAGCAGTTACTCGAGGGACAGGAAAGAGACCCAGTACTTC

J: TRBJ1-5
D: .
size: .
V: TRBV6-2/TRBV6-3
CDR3: CASSQTPGGISNQPQHF
DNA: TGTGCCAGCAGTCAAACACCCGGGGGGATTAGCAATCAGCCCCAGCATTTT

J: TRBJ2-4
D: TRBD2
size: few
V: TRBV20-1
CDR3: CSARLAGLYQYF
DNA: TGCAGTGCTAGACTAGCGGGATTATATCAGTACTTC

J: TRBJ2-3
D: .
size: many
V: TRBV5-5
CDR3: CASSLGPWSTDTQYF
DNA: TGTGCCAGCAGCCTGGGACCCTGGAGCACAGATACGCAGTATTTT

J: TRBJ2-2
D: .
size: many
V: TRBV9
CDR3: CASSVGTYTGELFF
DNA: TGTGCCAGCAGCGTAGGGACTTACACCGGGGAGCTGTTTTTT

J: TRBJ1-1
D: TRBD1
size: .
V: TRBV7-3
CDR3: CASSSTGEDTEAFF
DNA: TGTGCCAGCAGCTCGACAGGGGAGGACACTGAAGCTTTCTTT

J: TRBJ2-2
D: .
size: many
V: TRBV4-1
CDR3: CASSALDPRTYTGELFF
DNA: TGCGCCAGCAGCGCCCTTGACCCACGGACCTACACCGGGGAGCTGTTTTTT

J: TRBJ2-1
D: .
size: many
V: TRBV7-8
CDR3: CASSLRGGLNEQFF
DNA: TGTGCCAGCAGCTTACGCGGGGGCCTCAATGAGCAGTTCTTC

J: TRBJ2-7
D: .
size: many
V: TRBV7-2
CDR3: CASSANLLEQYF
DNA: TGTGCCAGCAGCGCAAACCTGCTGGAGCAGTACTTC

J: TRBJ2-2
D: .
size: .
V: TRBV7-3
CDR3: CASSLTQLINTGELFF
DNA: TGTGCCAGCAGCTTAACCCAGCTTATCAACACCGGGGAGCTGTTTTTT

J: TRBJ2-1
D: .
size: many
V: TRBV9
CDR3: CASSVDTGFYNEQFF
DNA: TGTGCCAGCAGCGTAGATACAGGGTTCTACAATGAGCAGTTCTTC

J: TRBJ1-2
D: .
size: many
V: TRBV6-1
CDR3: CASSEAPLDGGYGYTF
DNA: TGTGCCAGCAGTGAAGCCCCCCTCGATGGGGGGTATGGCTACACCTTC

J: TRBJ2-7
D: TRBD2
size: .
V: TRBV6-2/TRBV6-3
CDR3: CASSSWGLAGDFSYEQYF
DNA: TGTGCCAGCAGTTCCTGGGGACTAGCGGGAGATTTTTCCTACGAGCAGTACTTC

J: TRBJ1-1
D: .
size: many
V: TRBV5-5
CDR3: CASSSYSNTEAFF
DNA: TGTGCCAGCAGCTCCTACTCGAACACTGAAGCTTTCTTT

J: TRBJ2-5
D: .
size: many
V: TRBV12-5
CDR3: CASGLLEAGTQYF
DNA: TGTGCTAGTGGTTTACTGGAGGCCGGTACCCAGTACTTC

J: TRBJ2-7
D: .
size: .
V: TRBV2
CDR3: CASSGVDEQYF
DNA: TGTGCCAGCAGTGGTGTCGACGAGCAGTACTTC

J: TRBJ2-5
D: .
size: .
V: TRBV28
CDR3: CASSLMVGETQYF
DNA: TGTGCCAGCAGTTTAATGGTGGGGGAGACCCAGTACTTC

J: TRBJ2-5
D: TRBD2
size: many
V: TRBV5-4
CDR3: CASSSSSGSRETQYF
DNA: TGTGCCAGCAGCTCCTCTAGCGGGAGTAGAGAGACCCAGTACTTC

J: TRBJ2-1
D: .
size: few
V: TRBV7-2
CDR3: CASSLGGDYNNEQFF
DNA: TGTGCCAGCAGCCTAGGTGGAGACTACAACAATGAGCAGTTCTTC

J: TRBJ2-7
D: .
size: many
V: TRBV5-4
CDR3: CASSLAVTSYEQYF
DNA: TGTGCCAGCAGCTTGGCCGTGACATCCTACGAGCAGTACTTC

J: TRBJ2-5
D: TRBD2
size: .
V: TRBV3-1
CDR3: CASSQELAGEETQYF
DNA: TGTGCCAGCAGCCAAGAACTAGCGGGGGAAGAGACCCAGTACTTC

J: TRBJ2-1
D: .
size: many
V: TRBV5-6
CDR3: CASSEYDNEQFF
DNA: TGTGCCAGCAGCGAGTACGACAATGAGCAGTTCTTC

J: TRBJ2-3
D: TRBD2
size: few
V: TRBV7-8
CDR3: CASSRTLAGAEDTQYF
DNA: TGTGCCAGCAGCCGTACCTTAGCGGGAGCTGAAGATACGCAGTATTTT

J: TRBJ2-4
D: .
size: few
V: TRBV29-1
CDR3: CSVGQRGAKNIQYF
DNA: TGCAGCGTTGGGCAGAGAGGCGCCAAAAACATTCAGTACTTC

J: TRBJ1-1
D: .
size: .
V: TRBV6-4
CDR3: CASRFDRRTEAFF
DNA: TGTGCCAGCAGATTCGACAGGCGCACTGAAGCTTTCTTT

J: TRBJ1-5
D: TRBD1
size: few
V: TRBV19
CDR3: CASSIDHSSGQGAQGKHF
DNA: TGTGCCAGTAGTATAGATCACAGCTCAGGACAGGGGGCACAAGGAAAGCATTTT

J: TRBJ2-7
D: .
size: many
V: TRBV3-1
CDR3: CASSQRGGEQYF
DNA: TGTGCCAGCAGCCAGAGGGGGGGCGAGCAGTACTTC